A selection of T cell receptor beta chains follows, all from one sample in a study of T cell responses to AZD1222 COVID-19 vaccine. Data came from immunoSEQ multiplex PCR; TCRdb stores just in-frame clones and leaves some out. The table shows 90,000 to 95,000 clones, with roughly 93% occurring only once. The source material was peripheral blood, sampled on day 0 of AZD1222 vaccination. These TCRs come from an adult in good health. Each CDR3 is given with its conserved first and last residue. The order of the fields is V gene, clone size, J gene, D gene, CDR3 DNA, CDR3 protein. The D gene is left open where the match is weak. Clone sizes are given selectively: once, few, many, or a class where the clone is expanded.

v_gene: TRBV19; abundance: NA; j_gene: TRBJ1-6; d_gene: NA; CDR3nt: TGTGCCAGTAGCTACGGGACACTGGACTCCTATAATTCACCCCTCCACTTT; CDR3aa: CASSYGTLDSYNSPLHF
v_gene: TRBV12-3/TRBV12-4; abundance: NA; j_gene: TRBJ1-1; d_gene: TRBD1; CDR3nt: TGTGCCAGCAGTCTGACAGGGGGTCTTGAAGCTTTCTTT; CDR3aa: CASSLTGGLEAFF
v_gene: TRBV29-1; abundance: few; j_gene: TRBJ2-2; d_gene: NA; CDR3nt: TGCAGCGTCATACGAGGGCAGAACACCGGGGAGCTGTTTTTT; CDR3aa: CSVIRGQNTGELFF
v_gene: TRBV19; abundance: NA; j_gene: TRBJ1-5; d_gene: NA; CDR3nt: TGTGCCAGTAGTATAGGGACATCCCATAGCAATCAGCCCCAGCATTTT; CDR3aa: CASSIGTSHSNQPQHF
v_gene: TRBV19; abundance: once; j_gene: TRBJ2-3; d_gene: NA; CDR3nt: TGTGCCAGTAGTTCGCTCGGAGGCAGGACCACAGATACGCAGTATTTT; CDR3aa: CASSSLGGRTTDTQYF
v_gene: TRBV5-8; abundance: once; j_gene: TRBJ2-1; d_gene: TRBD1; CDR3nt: TGTGCCAGCAGCTTGACAGGGGAAGAGCAGTTCTTC; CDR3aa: CASSLTGEEQFF
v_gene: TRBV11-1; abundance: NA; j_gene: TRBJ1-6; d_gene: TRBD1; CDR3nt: TGTGCCAGCAGCTTCGGACAGGTTTCACCCCTCCACTTT; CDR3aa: CASSFGQVSPLHF
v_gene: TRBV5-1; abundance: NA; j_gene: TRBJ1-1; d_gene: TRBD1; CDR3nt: TGCGCCAGCAGCTTGAGACAGGGGGCAGTGGCTGAAGCTTTCTTT; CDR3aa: CASSLRQGAVAEAFF
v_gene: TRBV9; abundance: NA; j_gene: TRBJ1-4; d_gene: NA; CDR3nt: TGTGCCAGCAGCGTAGGTCGGGCTACAACTAATGAAAAACTGTTTTTT; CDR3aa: CASSVGRATTNEKLFF
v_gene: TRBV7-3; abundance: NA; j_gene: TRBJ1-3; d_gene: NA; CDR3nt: TGTGCCAGCAGCTCGGGGGGAGGAAACACCATATATTTT; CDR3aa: CASSSGGGNTIYF
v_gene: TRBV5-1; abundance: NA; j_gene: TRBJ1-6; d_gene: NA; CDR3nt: TGCGCCAGCAGCTTGGGTCCGGGGGGCGATTCACCCCTCCACTTT; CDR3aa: CASSLGPGGDSPLHF
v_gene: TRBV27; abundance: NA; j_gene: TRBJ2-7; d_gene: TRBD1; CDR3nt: TGTGCCACCAAGACAGGGGGCAACCACGAGCAGTACTTC; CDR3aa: CATKTGGNHEQYF
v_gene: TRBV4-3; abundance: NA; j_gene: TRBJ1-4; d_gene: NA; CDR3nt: TGCGCCAGCAGCCAAACCGGGACCCGGGGTGAAAAACTGTTTTTT; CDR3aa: CASSQTGTRGEKLFF
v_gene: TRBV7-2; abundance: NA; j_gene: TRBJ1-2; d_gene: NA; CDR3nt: TGTGCTAGCAGCTTACAGGGCTATGGCTACACCTTC; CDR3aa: CASSLQGYGYTF
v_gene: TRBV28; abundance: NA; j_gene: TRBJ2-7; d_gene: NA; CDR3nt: TGTGCCAGCAGTTTATTTGGGGCCTACGAGCAGTACTTC; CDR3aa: CASSLFGAYEQYF
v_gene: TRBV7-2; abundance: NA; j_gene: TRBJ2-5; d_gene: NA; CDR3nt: TGTGCCAGCCGCTTCGTATCGGAGACCCAGTACTTC; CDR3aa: CASRFVSETQYF
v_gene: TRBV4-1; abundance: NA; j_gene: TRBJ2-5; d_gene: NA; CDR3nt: TGCGCCAGCAGCCAAGTTGCGACAGCCTCAGAAGAGACCCAGTACTTC; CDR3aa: CASSQVATASEETQYF
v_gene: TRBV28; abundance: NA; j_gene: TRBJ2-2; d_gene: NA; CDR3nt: TGTGCCAGCAAACGCAGGGTTTCCGGGGAGCTGTTTTTT; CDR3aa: CASKRRVSGELFF
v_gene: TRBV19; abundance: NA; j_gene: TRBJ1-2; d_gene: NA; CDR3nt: TGTGCCAGTAGTATTAGACCGGGGCTGTATGGCTACACCTTC; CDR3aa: CASSIRPGLYGYTF
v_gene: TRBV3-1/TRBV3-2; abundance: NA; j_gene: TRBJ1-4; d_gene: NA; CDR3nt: TGTGCCAGCGAGGGGGGGCGCGGGCCAGCTAATGAAAAACTGTTTTTT; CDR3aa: CASEGGRGPANEKLFF
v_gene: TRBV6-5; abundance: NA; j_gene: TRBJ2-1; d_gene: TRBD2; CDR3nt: TGTGCCAGCTCAAGCGGGGTCACCTACAATGAGCAGTTCTTC; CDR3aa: CASSSGVTYNEQFF
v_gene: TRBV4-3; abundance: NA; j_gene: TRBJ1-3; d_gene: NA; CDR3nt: TGCGCCAGCAGCCAAGAAGCACCAGGGTATGGAAACACCATATATTTT; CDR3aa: CASSQEAPGYGNTIYF
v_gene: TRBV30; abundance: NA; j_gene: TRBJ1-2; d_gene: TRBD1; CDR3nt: TGTGCCTGGCAAAACAGGGGCTCCTATGGCTACACCTTC; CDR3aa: CAWQNRGSYGYTF
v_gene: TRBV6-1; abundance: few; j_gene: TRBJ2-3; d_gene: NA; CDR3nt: TGTGCCAGCAGTGAAACGGAGGGGGGCACAGATACGCAGTATTTT; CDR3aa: CASSETEGGTDTQYF
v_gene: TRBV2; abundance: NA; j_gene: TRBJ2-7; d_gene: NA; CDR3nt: TGTGCCAGCAGGCCTTATTCGGGTTTTCTGAACGAGCAGTACTTC; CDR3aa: CASRPYSGFLNEQYF
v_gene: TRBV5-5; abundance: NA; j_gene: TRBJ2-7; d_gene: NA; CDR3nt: TGTGCCAGCAGCTTGGCTGGGGTAGGCGCCTACGAGCAGTACTTC; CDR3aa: CASSLAGVGAYEQYF
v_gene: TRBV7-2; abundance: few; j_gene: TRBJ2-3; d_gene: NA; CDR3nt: TGTGCCAGCAGCCCGTGGACAAGCACAGATACGCAGTATTTT; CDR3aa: CASSPWTSTDTQYF
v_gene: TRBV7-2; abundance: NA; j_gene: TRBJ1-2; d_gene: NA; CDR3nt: TGTGCCAGCAGCTTACTAGGGGTGGGAGGTGGCTACACCTTC; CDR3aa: CASSLLGVGGGYTF
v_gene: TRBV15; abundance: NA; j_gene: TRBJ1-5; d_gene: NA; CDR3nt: TGTGCCACCAGCAGAGACGTGAGCAATCAGCCCCAGCATTTT; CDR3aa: CATSRDVSNQPQHF
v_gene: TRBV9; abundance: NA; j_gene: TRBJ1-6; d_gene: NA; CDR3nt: TGTGCCAGCAGCGTAGGGCGGGGGAACTCACCCCTCCACTTT; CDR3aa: CASSVGRGNSPLHF
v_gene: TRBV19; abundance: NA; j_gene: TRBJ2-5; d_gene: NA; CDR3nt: TGTGCCAGTAGTCTCCGGGGGATTATTGGGACCCAGTACTTC; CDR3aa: CASSLRGIIGTQYF
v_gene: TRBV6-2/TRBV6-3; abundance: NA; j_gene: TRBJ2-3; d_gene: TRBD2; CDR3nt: TGTGCCAGCAGTTTACGACTAGCGGGTACAGATACGCAGTATTTT; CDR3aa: CASSLRLAGTDTQYF
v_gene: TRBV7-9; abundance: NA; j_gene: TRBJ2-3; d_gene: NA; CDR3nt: TGTGCCAGCAGCTTGCAGGGCAGCACAGATACGCAGTATTTT; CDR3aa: CASSLQGSTDTQYF
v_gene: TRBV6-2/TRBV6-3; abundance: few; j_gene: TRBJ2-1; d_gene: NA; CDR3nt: TGTGCCAGCAGTTACGTCCCCACCAATGAGCAGTTCTTC; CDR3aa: CASSYVPTNEQFF
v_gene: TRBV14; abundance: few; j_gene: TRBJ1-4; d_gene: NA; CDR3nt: TGTGCCAGCAGCCAAGTGTATAATGAAAAACTGTTTTTT; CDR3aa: CASSQVYNEKLFF
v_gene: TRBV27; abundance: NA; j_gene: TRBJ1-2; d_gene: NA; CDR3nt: TGTGCCAGCAGCGTACAGGGCGCAAACTATGGCTACACCTTC; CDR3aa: CASSVQGANYGYTF
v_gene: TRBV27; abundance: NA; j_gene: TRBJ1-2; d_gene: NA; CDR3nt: TGTGCCAGCAGTTTATACGCCGGCTCCAGCTATGGCTACACCTTC; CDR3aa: CASSLYAGSSYGYTF
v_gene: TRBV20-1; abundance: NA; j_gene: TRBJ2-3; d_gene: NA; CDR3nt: TGCAGTGCTAGCACAGATACGCAGTATTTT; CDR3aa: CSASTDTQYF
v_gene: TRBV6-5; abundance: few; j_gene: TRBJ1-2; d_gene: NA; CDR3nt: TGTGCCAGCAGCCCCACAGGGTCCTATAAGGGCTACACCTTC; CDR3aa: CASSPTGSYKGYTF
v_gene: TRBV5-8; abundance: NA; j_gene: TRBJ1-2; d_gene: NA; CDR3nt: TGTGCCAGCAGCTTGTGGCAGGACTATGGCTACACCTTC; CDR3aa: CASSLWQDYGYTF
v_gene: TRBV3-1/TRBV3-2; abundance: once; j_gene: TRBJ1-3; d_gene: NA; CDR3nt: TGTGCCAGCAGCACCCGGACAGACTCTGGAAACACCATATATTTT; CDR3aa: CASSTRTDSGNTIYF
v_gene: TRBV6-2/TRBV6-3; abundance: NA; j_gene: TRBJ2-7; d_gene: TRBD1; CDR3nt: TGTGCCAGCAGTTCCCCCGGGACAGGGTCCTACGAGCAGTACTTC; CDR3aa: CASSSPGTGSYEQYF
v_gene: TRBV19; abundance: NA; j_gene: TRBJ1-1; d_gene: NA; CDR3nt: TGTGCCAGTAGTTCCAGGGCACAGAACACTGAAGCTTTCTTT; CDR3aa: CASSSRAQNTEAFF
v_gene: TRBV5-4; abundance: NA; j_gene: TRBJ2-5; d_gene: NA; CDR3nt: TGTGCCAGCAGCCCCCGGGGGGCGGGACAAGAGACCCAGTACTTC; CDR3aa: CASSPRGAGQETQYF
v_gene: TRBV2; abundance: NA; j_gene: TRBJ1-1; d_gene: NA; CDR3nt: TGTGCCAGCAGCGGTATGCGCGCTGAAGCTTTCTTT; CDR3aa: CASSGMRAEAFF
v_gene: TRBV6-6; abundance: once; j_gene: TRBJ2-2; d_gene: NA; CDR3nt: TGTGCCAGCACGGGAATTACTAGCACCGGGGAGCTGTTTTTT; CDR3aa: CASTGITSTGELFF
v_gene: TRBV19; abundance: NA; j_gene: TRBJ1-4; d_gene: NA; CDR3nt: TGTGCCAGTAGCCGGGTAGCCAATAATGAAAAACTGTTTTTT; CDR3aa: CASSRVANNEKLFF
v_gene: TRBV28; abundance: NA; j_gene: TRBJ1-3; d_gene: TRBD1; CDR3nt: TGTGCCAGCAGTTTATGGGGGACAGGGGGCTCTGGAAACACCATATATTTT; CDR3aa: CASSLWGTGGSGNTIYF
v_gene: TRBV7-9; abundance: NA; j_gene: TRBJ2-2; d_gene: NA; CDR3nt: TGTGCCAGCAGCCACAGACAGGACATTTCTACCGGGGAGCTGTTTTTT; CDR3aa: CASSHRQDISTGELFF
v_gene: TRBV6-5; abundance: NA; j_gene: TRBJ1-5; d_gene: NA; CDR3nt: TGTGCCAGCAGTTACTCTTGGAGCAATCAGCCCCAGCATTTT; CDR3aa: CASSYSWSNQPQHF
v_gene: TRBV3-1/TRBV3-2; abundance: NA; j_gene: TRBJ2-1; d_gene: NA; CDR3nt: TGTGCCAGCAGCCACCACGGCCGGTACAATGAGCAGTTCTTC; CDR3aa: CASSHHGRYNEQFF
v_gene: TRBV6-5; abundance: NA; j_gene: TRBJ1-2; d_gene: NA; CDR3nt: TGTGCCAGCAGTTACTCACCGGACGGTTATGGCTACACCTTC; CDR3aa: CASSYSPDGYGYTF
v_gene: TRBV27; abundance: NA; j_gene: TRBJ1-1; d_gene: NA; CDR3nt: TGTGCCAGCAGTTTCCCCAGGGGAGAAGCTTTCTTT; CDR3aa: CASSFPRGEAFF
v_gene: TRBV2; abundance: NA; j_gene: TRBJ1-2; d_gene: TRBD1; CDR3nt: TGTGCCAGCAACGCTCAGGGGGCGTATGGCTACACCTTC; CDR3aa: CASNAQGAYGYTF
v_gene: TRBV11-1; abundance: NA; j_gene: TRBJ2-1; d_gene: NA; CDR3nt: TGTGCCAGCCGACAGACAGGACCCGCTGAGCAGTTCTTC; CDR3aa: CASRQTGPAEQFF
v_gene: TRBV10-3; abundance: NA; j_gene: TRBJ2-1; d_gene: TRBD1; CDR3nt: TGTGCCATCAGTGGTCCGGACAGGGGGCATGAGCAGTTCTTC; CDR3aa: CAISGPDRGHEQFF
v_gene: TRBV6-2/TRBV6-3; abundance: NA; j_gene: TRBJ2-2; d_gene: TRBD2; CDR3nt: TGTGCCAGCAGTTCCCCCCTCAAGGGACTAGAATCCGGGGAGCTGTTTTTT; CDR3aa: CASSSPLKGLESGELFF